This paragraph reports one T cell receptor (beta chain). Its antigen is not yet known. Base qualities are not at hand, and no much larger clone is one base apart. CDR1 and CDR2 (MGHRA, YSYEKL) derive from the germline V gene. V is trimmed back by 1 base and J by 2 bases, and the junction contains 12 bases that no gene match accounts for. Measured from the cysteine to the phenylalanine, the CDR3 is 18 residues long. Just CDR3 DNA is preserved here, 54 bases in frame from base 1. Whole blood was collected in K2EDTA tubes by collaborating institutions according to the institutions' own protocols. For TCRbeta analysis, collaborators shipped samples in one of three forms: frozen whole blood, isolated PBMCs, or DNA extracted from either of those sample types. The immunoSEQ Assay, a bias-controlled multiplex PCR, was used to amplify TCRbeta CDR3 regions from genomic DNA. Per the source publication's procedure: Nucleated cell counts per sample were estimated from amplification of reference gene primers within the assay. To quantify the absolute abundance of each unique TCRbeta CDR3 rearrangement, sequence reads were collapsed and filtered. For each sample, productive Simpson clonality was calculated as the square root of Simpson's diversity index across productive rearrangements. Entries here come from immuneACCESS through TCRdb and include only in-frame sequences with V and J called. Some clones fail to appear in such tables; in the studies checked, an unresolved V gene covers under half of the shortfall, and the cause of the remainder is unknown. D and trimming were read from the DNA, whereas the V and J calls and clone size are those reported in that table. This sample gives about 67,000 clones in total; approximately 87% of them show up just once. Clones ranked in the top ten supply more than 5% of the sample.

This sample is drawn from a study of blood T cell repertoires in COVID-19 (dated by TCRdb to the early 2020s). About the full investigation: Collaborator samples came from the United States, Italy and Spain and covered acute and convalescent phases of COVID-19. The samples were drawn from the first 160 participants of the ongoing ImmuneRACE study and from 950 to 1,500 subjects provided by 6 global collaborators. Subjects who had been exposed to COVID-19, were actively infected with it, or had recovered from it provided the deeply sampled blood TCRbeta repertoires that made up the dataset. Where HLA class I and class II types were available, the types were taken from metadata supplied by the sample provider, not from assay-based typing. Nearly every sample came with metadata listing a de-identified subject ID, COVID-19 status, age in years and sex. The repertoires were released in a freely available public database intended as a resource for research on the immune response to SARS-CoV-2. The prospective study material was composed of cDNA or gDNA derived from T cells, B-cell-depleted T cells, or PBMCs.

General study outcomes and caveats: Clinical and demographic metadata were provided uncurated, with the amount varying by source and participant.

The sequencing sample was made of peripheral blood. The sequence was collected from a man aged 45-60 years with active COVID-19. The chain was built from TRBV4-1 and TRBJ2-5; 8 bases in between match TRBD1. The DNA sequence is given as TGCGCCAGCAGCCAAGGGTCGGTGACAGGGGTAGGGCAAGAGACCCAGTACTTC. Its protein reads: CASSQGSVTGVGQETQYF.